The 15 T cell receptor beta chains below come from one sample, sequenced in a study of cytomegalovirus exposure and HLA in healthy donors. With 60 Vbeta and 13 Jbeta primers, the PCR was carried out. The protocol was immunoSEQ multiplex PCR, while the TCRdb copy is restricted to in-frame clones and leaves out a portion. This repertoire includes 140,000 to 150,000 clones. Sample: PBMCs. These receptors all come from a male donor in good health and CMV-seronegative.

This sequence joins TRBV4-3 and TRBJ2-1; D is possibly TRBD1 (6 bases). CDR1 and CDR2 (germline): LGHNA, YSLEER. The V end was cut by 1 base, the J end by 6 bases, with 13 bases between. The CDR3 has 15 amino acids. The CDR3 spells CASSQVQGFGNEQFF. The CDR3 region has the DNA TGCGCCAGCAGCCAAGTTCAGGGGTTCGGCAATGAGCAGTTCTTC.

The chain links TRBV30 to TRBJ2-1; TRBD2 agrees at 7 bases. This CDR3 comprises 14 residues. J gave up 4 bases and V 4 bases, and 7 bases lay outside the gene matches. Germline V gene lookup returns CDR1 GTSNPN and CDR2 SVGIG (reference sequence). CDR3 protein: CAWIRPAGYNEQFF. CDR3 DNA: TGTGCCTGGATCCGGCCAGCGGGGTACAATGAGCAGTTCTTC.

The genes are TRBV2 and TRBJ1-2, with D possibly matching TRBD1 (5 bases). Germline CDR1 and CDR2: SNHLY and FYNNEI. The V end was cut by 8 bases, the J end by 5 bases, with 12 bases between. The CDR3 loop spans 12 amino acids. The CDR3 spells CASLGGPYGYTF. DNA of the CDR3: TGTGCCAGCCTGGGGGGTCCGTATGGCTACACCTTC.

CDR3 in amino acids: CASSGDLRGYEQYF. In DNA form, the CDR3 reads TGTGCCAGCAGCGGGGACCTCAGGGGCTACGAGCAGTACTTC. The gene calls are TRBV2 and TRBJ2-7, with D maybe TRBD1 (6 bases). Per germline, CDR1 SNHLY and CDR2 FYNNEI. This CDR3 region has 14 residues. V lost 6 bases and J lost 3, with 15 bases in between.

V is TRBV19 and J is TRBJ2-3; weak D call: TRBD2 (7 bases). This CDR3 spans 17 amino acids. V shed 1 base and J shed 2 bases, with 16 bases lying between them. Germline V lookup: CDR1 LNHDA, CDR2 SQIVND (reference sequence). DNA of the CDR3: TGTGCCAGTAGTATAGGTGTCGGGGGGCTATCCACAGATACGCAGTATTTT. Protein: CASSIGVGGLSTDTQYF.

The chain has TRBV28 and TRBJ2-7; possible D gene TRBD1, 5 bases. Trimming took off 5 bases at V and 4 bases at J, with 9 bases between the two ends. Germline CDR1 and CDR2: MDHEN and SYDVKM. CDR3 length: 12 residues. CDR3 in amino acids: CASSADSYEQYF. CDR3 nucleotides: TGTGCCAGCAGTGCCGACAGTTACGAGCAGTACTTC.

The chain joins TRBV7-3 to TRBJ2-1, with 10 bases aligning to TRBD2. This CDR3 region has 16 residues. The V gene end was trimmed by 5 bases and the J gene end by 3 bases; junction bases not matched to a gene: 7. The V gene's germline CDR1 is SGHTA and CDR2 FQGTGA. The chain's CDR3 is CASSRTSGEVYNEQFF. CDR3 sequence (DNA): TGTGCCAGCAGCCGGACTAGCGGAGAAGTCTACAATGAGCAGTTCTTC. The entire variable domain, with the rest obtained from reference TRBV7-3 and TRBJ2-1, is as follows: GAGVSQTPSNKVTEKGKYVELRCDPISGHTALYWYRQSLGQGPEFLIYFQGTGAADDSGLPNDRFFAVRPEGSVSTLKIQRTERGDSAVYLCASSRTSGEVYNEQFFGPGTRLTVL.

The CDR3 bases are TGCGCCAGCTTGGTGAGCGGGGCAAGAACAGATACGCAGTATTTT. It codes for CASLVSGARTDTQYF. The V call is TRBV5-1, the J call TRBJ2-3, with 7 bases aligning to TRBD2. Germline-derived CDR1 and CDR2 are SGHRS and YFSETQ. This CDR3 has 15 residues. Germline trimming cut 7 bases from V and 3 bases from J; bases unmatched to any gene: 11. Together with reference TRBV5-1 and TRBJ2-3, the CDR3 gives the full variable domain: KAGVTQTPRYLIKTRGQQVTLSCSPISGHRSVSWYQQTPGQGLQFLFEYFSETQRNKGNFPGRFSGRQFSNSRSEMNVSTLELGDSALYLCASLVSGARTDTQYFGPGTRLTVL.

V is TRBV7-8 and J is TRBJ1-5; unclear D gene. This CDR3 comprises 13 residues. Trimming stripped 1 base from V and 6 bases from J, with 7 bases between. Germline CDR1 SGHVS, CDR2 FQNEAQ. CDR3 region: CASSLEAGQPQHF. The CDR3 DNA follows: TGTGCCAGCAGCTTAGAGGCGGGTCAGCCCCAGCATTTT.

The rearrangement joins TRBV2 to TRBJ1-4; tentatively, D is TRBD1 (6 bases). CDR3 length equals 13 residues. Looked up from germline, CDR1 is SNHLY and CDR2 is FYNNEI. V lost 4 bases and J lost 11, with 14 bases in between. The CDR3 region has the DNA TGTGCCAGCAGTGGCCAGTGGCAGGGGAAACTGTTTTTT. Translated: CASSGQWQGKLFF.

The chain uses TRBV28 and TRBJ2-3; 9 bases are shared with TRBD1. The CDR3 length is 14 residues. Germline CDR1 and CDR2: MDHEN and SYDVKM. V was clipped by 8 bases and J by 1 base; unmatched bases: 4. The CDR3, as DNA: TGTGCCAGCGAAGACAGGGGGGGCACAGATACGCAGTATTTT. Its protein is CASEDRGGTDTQYF. The full variable domain, in which reference TRBV28 and TRBJ2-3 provide the parts outside the CDR3, is DVKVTQSSRYLVKRTGEKVFLECVQDMDHENMFWYRQDPGLGLRLIYFSYDVKMKEKGDIPEGYSVSREKKERFSLILESASTNQTSMYLCASEDRGGTDTQYFGPGTRLTVL.

The rearrangement uses TRBV7-2 and TRBJ2-5, with D possibly matching TRBD2 (6 bases). V lost 7 bases and J lost 2, with 17 bases in between. CDR3 size: 15 residues. The germline CDR1 and CDR2 sequences are SGHTA and FQGNSA. In nucleotides, the CDR3 is TGTGCCAGCACCTCAGAGTCCCGGGGGCAAGAGACCCAGTACTTC. Its protein product is CASTSESRGQETQYF.

This chain links TRBV5-1 with TRBJ2-3; TRBD1 matches 7 bases. V lost 0 bases and J lost 5; bases outside the gene matches: 6. The CDR3 spans 15 residues. Germline V gives CDR1 SGHRS, CDR2 YFSETQ. In nucleotides, the CDR3 is TGCGCCAGCAGCTTGGAGGGGGCTTGGGGAGATACGCAGTATTTT. This sequence encodes CASSLEGAWGDTQYF.

This CDR3 is CASSPFLSTTNTEAFF. The CDR3 DNA is TGTGCCAGCAGCCCGTTTTTGTCCACAACGAACACTGAAGCTTTCTTT. V usage is TRBV7-9 and J usage is TRBJ1-1; D unclear. V was cut by 5 bases and J by 1 base, with 17 bases left in between. The CDR3 length is 16 residues. From germline, CDR1 is SEHNR and CDR2 FQNEAQ (reference sequence).

The CDR3 reads CASSLRTGREQYF. The CDR3 DNA follows: TGTGCCAGCAGCTTGAGGACAGGGCGGGAGCAGTACTTC. This chain links TRBV5-6 with TRBJ2-7; 8 bases match TRBD1. Germline values: CDR1 SGHDT, CDR2 YYEEEE. V trimming: 1 base; J trimming: 7 bases; junction bases outside the gene matches: 4. This CDR3 contains 13 residues.